The clone carrying this T cell receptor beta chain was seen ten or more times. The germline V gene encodes CDR1 DFQATT and CDR2 SNEGSKA (reference sequence). The ends were cut back, 3 bases at V and 7 bases at J, with 12 bases in the middle. This CDR3 comprises 12 residues. This sample is drawn from a study of human T cells and chemical hapten exposure. As to time point: patch test 3, about 24 weeks after DPC sensitization. This sample's treatment: therapeutic diphenylcyclopropenone sensitization with weekly scalp DPC. TCRdb re-analysed the RACE reads in MiXCR, keeping a single row per CDR3 protein. The data hold tens of thousands of distinct CDR3 sequences, with roughly a tenth observed a single time.

The V gene is TRBV20-1, the J gene TRBJ1-1, with D possibly matching TRBD1 (6 bases). This specimen was whole blood, taken in connection with sensitization to the hapten diphenylcyclopropenone (DPC). The receptor was derived from a woman in her 30s with alopecia areata. Some clones in this sample may be carry-over from other donors' samples. The CDR3, as DNA: TGCAGTGCTAGGCAGGGGTGGGATGAAGCTTTCTTT. It is translated as CSARQGWDEAFF.